The 12 T cell receptor beta chains below come from one sample, sequenced in a study of blood T cell repertoires in COVID-19. Data came from immunoSEQ multiplex PCR; TCRdb stores just in-frame clones and leaves some out. The sample holds about 64,000 clones; 75% to 95% are singletons and the top ten take around 9.1%. The sample taken for sequencing was peripheral blood. These receptors were taken from an elderly woman with active COVID-19.

J is TRBJ1-2 and V is TRBV5-1; possibly TRBD1 for D (6 bases). This CDR3 spans 13 amino acids. Germline CDR1 reads SGHRS; CDR2 reads YFSETQ. V was shortened by 6 bases and J by 8 bases, with 17 bases between the two germline ends. CDR3 sequence (DNA): TGCGCCAGCACCCCACAGGGTAGTAGAGGCTACACCTTC. Encoded protein: CASTPQGSRGYTF.

The V call is TRBV4-1, the J call TRBJ2-1; 8 bases agree with TRBD2. After removal of 1 base from V and 5 bases from J, the junction contained 19 bases not matched to a gene. This CDR3 spans 20 amino acids. Germline CDR1 MGHRA, CDR2 YSYEKL. This chain's CDR3 is CASSQVWTPGGEGINNEQFF. For the CDR3, the DNA is TGCGCCAGCAGCCAAGTTTGGACCCCGGGAGGGGAAGGAATCAACAATGAGCAGTTCTTC.

V usage is TRBV11-3 and J usage is TRBJ1-1; 10 bases match TRBD1. The V gene's germline CDR1 is SGHNT and CDR2 YENEEA. The CDR3 runs to 15 residues. J gave up 3 bases and V 5 bases, and 6 bases lay outside the gene matches. The CDR3 region is CASSHGTGVDTEAFF. As DNA, the CDR3 is TGTGCCAGCAGCCACGGGACAGGGGTTGACACTGAAGCTTTCTTT.

The chain employs TRBV14 and TRBJ2-7; 7 positions match TRBD2. V was clipped by 1 base and J by 5 bases; unmatched bases: 5. The length of the CDR3 is 14 residues. Germline CDR1 is SGHDN and CDR2 is FVKESK. CDR3 DNA: TGTGCCAGCAGCCAAGGGGGAGGGGTCGACGAGCAGTACTTC. Translating it yields CASSQGGGVDEQYF.

This clone was seen a single time. The gene calls are TRBV6-4 and TRBJ1-5; 7 bases match TRBD1. The V and J ends lost 2 bases and 12 bases, in that order; junction bases with no gene match: 4. Germline V gene lookup returns CDR1 MRHNA and CDR2 SNTAGT. The CDR3 totals 12 residues. The CDR3 here is CASSDTYRGQHF. Here the CDR3 DNA reads TGTGCCAGCAGTGACACATACAGGGGCCAGCATTTT.

The chain employs TRBV12-2 and TRBJ2-1; TRBD2, the D gene given by the table, was not confirmed from the DNA. TRBV12-2 is shown as a pseudogene. There are 18 residues in the CDR3. The CDR3 nucleotides read TGTGCAAGTCGCCCCAGAGGTGTTGGCGGGAGACCCTACAATGAGCAGTTCTTC. It specifies CASRPRGVGGRPYNEQFF.

V gene TRBV5-8 combines with J gene TRBJ2-1; D is unresolved. The V gene's germline CDR1 is SGHTS and CDR2 YDEGEE. The V end was cut by 6 bases, the J end by 2 bases, with 21 bases between. The CDR3 has 17 amino acids. In DNA, the CDR3 is TGTGCCAGCAACTATCCCATAGCTTGGCAGACCTACAATGAGCAGTTCTTC. Protein sequence: CASNYPIAWQTYNEQFF.

The chain employs TRBV3-1 (or the pseudogene TRBV3-2) and TRBJ2-7; 14 bases line up with TRBD2. This CDR3 has 15 residues. The ends lost 5 bases at V and 3 bases at J; junction bases unmatched: 3. CDR1 LGHDT and CDR2 YNNKEL come from the germline V gene (reference sequence). CDR3 in DNA: TGTGCCAGCAGCGAAGGACTAGCGGGAGGCTACGAGCAGTACTTC. Protein: CASSEGLAGGYEQYF.

J is TRBJ2-3 and V is TRBV7-9; TRBD1 is a possible D gene (5 bases). Trimming removed 4 bases from V and 0 bases from J, with 11 bases in between. This CDR3 spans 15 amino acids. Looked up from germline, CDR1 is SEHNR and CDR2 is FQNEAQ (reference sequence). The CDR3 nucleotides read TGTGCCAGCAGCTCCGACAGTCCTAGCACAGATACGCAGTATTTT. Amino acid sequence: CASSSDSPSTDTQYF. Full variable domain (outside the CDR3, taken from reference TRBV7-9 and TRBJ2-3): DTGVSQNPRHKITKRGQNVTFRCDPISEHNRLYWYRQTLGQGPEFLTYFQNEAQLEKSRLLSDRFSAERPKGSFSTLEIQRTEQGDSAMYLCASSSDSPSTDTQYFGPGTRLTVL.

The J gene is TRBJ2-3, the V gene TRBV15, with D possibly being TRBD1 (6 bases). V lost 5 bases, J lost 3 bases, and 12 bases lay in between. In germline, CDR1 is LNHNV, CDR2 YYDKDF (reference sequence). This CDR3 spans 14 amino acids. As DNA, the CDR3 is TGTGCCACCAGCGGCCACAGGGCAACAGATACGCAGTATTTT. Its protein is CATSGHRATDTQYF.

J is TRBJ1-5 and V is TRBV6-5, with D unclear. CDR3 size: 15 residues. The germline CDR1 and CDR2 sequences are MNHEY and SVGAGI. V was shortened by 5 bases and J by 0 bases, with 11 bases between the two germline ends. The CDR3 nucleotides read TGTGCCAGCAGTAAGACATTTCGTAGCAATCAGCCCCAGCATTTT. This gives the protein CASSKTFRSNQPQHF.

This chain connects TRBV7-8 to TRBJ2-1; D is possibly TRBD2 (5 bases). V lost 1 base, J lost 8 bases, and 15 bases lay in between. The germline V gene has CDR1 SGHVS and CDR2 FQNEAQ. The CDR3 has 15 amino acids. CDR3 in DNA: TGTGCCAGCAGCTTAGGGCGGGTTGGTGGCTATGAGCAGTTCTTC. It translates to CASSLGRVGGYEQFF.